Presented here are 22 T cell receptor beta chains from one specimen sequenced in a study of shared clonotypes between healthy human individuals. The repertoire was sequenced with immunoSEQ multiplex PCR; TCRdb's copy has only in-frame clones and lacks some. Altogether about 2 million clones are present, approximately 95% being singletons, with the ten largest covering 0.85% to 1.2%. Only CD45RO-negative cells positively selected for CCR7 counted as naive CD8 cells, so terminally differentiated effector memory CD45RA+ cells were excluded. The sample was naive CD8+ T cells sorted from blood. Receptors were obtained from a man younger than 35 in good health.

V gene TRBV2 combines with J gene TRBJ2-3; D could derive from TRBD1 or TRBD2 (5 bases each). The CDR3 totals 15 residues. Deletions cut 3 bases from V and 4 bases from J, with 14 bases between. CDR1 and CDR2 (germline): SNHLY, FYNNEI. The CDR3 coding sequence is TGTGCCAGCAGTGACGGGACCACCCTCGCAGATACGCAGTATTTT. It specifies CASSDGTTLADTQYF.

The CDR3 loop is CASSVRGLLTYEQYF. In DNA form, the CDR3 reads TGTGCCAGCAGCGTAAGGGGACTCCTCACCTACGAGCAGTACTTC. The chain has TRBV9 and TRBJ2-7; perhaps TRBD2 as D (6 bases). The germline V gene has CDR1 SGDLS and CDR2 YYNGEE. The CDR3 is 15 residues long. V dropped 1 base and J dropped 2 bases, with 13 bases sitting between them.

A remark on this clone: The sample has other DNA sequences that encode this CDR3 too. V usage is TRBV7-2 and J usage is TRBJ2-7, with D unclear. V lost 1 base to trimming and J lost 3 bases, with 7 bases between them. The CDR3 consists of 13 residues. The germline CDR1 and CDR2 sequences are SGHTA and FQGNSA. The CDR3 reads CASSLGGGYEQYF. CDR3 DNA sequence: TGTGCCAGCAGCTTAGGTGGTGGCTACGAGCAGTACTTC.

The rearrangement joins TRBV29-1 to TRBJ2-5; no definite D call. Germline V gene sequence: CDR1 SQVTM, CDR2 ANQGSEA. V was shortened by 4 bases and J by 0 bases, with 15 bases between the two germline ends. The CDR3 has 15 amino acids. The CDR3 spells CSVGSTGLDQETQYF. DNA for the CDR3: TGCAGCGTTGGGTCCACGGGCCTCGACCAAGAGACCCAGTACTTC.

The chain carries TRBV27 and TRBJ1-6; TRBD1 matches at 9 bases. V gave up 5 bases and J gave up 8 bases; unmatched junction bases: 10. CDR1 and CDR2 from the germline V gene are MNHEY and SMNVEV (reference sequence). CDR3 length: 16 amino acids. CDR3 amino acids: CASSPIPRDRDSPLHF. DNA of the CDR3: TGTGCCAGCAGTCCTATCCCCCGGGACAGGGATTCACCCCTCCACTTT.

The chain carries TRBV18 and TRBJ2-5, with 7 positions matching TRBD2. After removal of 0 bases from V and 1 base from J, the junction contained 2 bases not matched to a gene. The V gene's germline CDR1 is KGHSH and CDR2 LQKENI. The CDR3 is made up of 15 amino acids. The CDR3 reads CASSPPGGSQETQYF. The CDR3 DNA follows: TGTGCCAGCTCACCACCAGGCGGGAGCCAAGAGACCCAGTACTTC.

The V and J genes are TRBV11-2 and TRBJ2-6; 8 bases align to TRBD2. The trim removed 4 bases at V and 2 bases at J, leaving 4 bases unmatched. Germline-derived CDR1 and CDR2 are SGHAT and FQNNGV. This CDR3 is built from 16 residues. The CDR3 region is CASSSSAGAGANVLTF. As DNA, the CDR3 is TGTGCCAGCAGCTCCTCAGCGGGAGCTGGGGCCAACGTCCTGACTTTC. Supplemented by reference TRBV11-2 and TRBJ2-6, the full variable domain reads EAGVAQSPRYKIIEKRQSVAFWCNPISGHATLYWYQQILGQGPKLLIQFQNNGVVDDSQLPKDRFSAERLKGVDSTLKIQPAKLEDSAVYLCASSSSAGAGANVLTFGAGSRLTVL.

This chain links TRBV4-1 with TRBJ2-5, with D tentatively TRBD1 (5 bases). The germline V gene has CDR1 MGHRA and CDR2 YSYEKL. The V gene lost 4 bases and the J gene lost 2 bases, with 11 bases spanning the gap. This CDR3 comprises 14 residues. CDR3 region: CASSRTDIQETQYF. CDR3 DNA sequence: TGCGCCAGCAGCCGAACGGACATACAAGAGACCCAGTACTTC.

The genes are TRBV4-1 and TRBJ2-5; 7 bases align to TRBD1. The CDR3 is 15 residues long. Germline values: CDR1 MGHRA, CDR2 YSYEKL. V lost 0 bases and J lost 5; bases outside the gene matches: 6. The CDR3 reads CASSQEGSRGETQYF. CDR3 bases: TGCGCCAGCAGCCAAGAAGGGTCCAGGGGGGAGACCCAGTACTTC.

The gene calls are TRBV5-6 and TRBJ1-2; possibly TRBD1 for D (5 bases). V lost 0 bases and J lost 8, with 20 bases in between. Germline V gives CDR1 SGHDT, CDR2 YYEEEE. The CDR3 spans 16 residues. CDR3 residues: CASSLGFGRGDGGYTF. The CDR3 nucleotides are TGTGCCAGCAGCTTGGGCTTCGGCAGAGGGGATGGGGGCTACACCTTC.

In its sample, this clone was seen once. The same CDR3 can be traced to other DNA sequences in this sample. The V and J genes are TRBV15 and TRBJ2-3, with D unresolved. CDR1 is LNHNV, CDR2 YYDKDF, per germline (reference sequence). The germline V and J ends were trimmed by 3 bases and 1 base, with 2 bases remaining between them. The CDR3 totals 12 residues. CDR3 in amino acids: CATSRGTDTQYF. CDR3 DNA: TGTGCCACCAGCAGGGGCACAGATACGCAGTATTTT.

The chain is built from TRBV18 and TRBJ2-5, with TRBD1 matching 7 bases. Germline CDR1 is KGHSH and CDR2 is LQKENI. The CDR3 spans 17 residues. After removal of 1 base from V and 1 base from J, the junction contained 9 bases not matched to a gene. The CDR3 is CASSPQNNRGPQETQYF. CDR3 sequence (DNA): TGTGCCAGCTCACCACAGAACAACAGGGGCCCCCAAGAGACCCAGTACTTC.

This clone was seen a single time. The CDR3 loop reads CASSLGGTADTQYF. The DNA for the CDR3 is TGTGCCAGCAGCTTAGGTGGGACCGCAGATACGCAGTATTTT. This chain uses TRBV7-9 with TRBJ2-3; D may be TRBD1 or TRBD2 (5 bases each). The germline CDR1 and CDR2 sequences are SEHNR and FQNEAQ (reference sequence). CDR3 length: 14 amino acids. Trimming removed 1 base at V and 4 bases at J, with 9 bases between.

Written as DNA, the CDR3 is TGTGCCAGCAGCTACGGACAGGGGGCGGAGGAGCAGTACTTC. It specifies CASSYGQGAEEQYF. The J gene is TRBJ2-7, the V gene TRBV5-5; the match to TRBD1 covers 11 bases. The germline CDR1 and CDR2 sequences are SGHKS and YYEKEE (reference sequence). With 3 bases clipped from V and 7 bases from J, the junction kept 6 bases outside the gene matches. The CDR3 contains 14 residues.

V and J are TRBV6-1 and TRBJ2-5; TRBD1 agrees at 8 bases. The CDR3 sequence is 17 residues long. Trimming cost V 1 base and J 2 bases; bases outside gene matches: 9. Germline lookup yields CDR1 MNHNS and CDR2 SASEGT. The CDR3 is CASSEGGTGLIQETQYF. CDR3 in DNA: TGTGCCAGCAGTGAAGGTGGGACAGGACTTATTCAAGAGACCCAGTACTTC.

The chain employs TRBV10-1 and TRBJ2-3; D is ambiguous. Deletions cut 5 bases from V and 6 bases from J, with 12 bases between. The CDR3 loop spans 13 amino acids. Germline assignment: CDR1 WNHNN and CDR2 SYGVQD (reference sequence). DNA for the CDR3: TGCGCCAGCAGTCCCGACGTCGCGGATACGCAGTATTTT. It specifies CASSPDVADTQYF.

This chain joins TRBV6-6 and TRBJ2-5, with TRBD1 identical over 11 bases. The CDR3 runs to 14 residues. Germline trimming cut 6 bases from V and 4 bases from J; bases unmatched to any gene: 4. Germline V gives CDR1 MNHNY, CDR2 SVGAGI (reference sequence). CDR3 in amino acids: CASRPGQGGETQYF. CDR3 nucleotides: TGTGCCAGCAGACCGGGACAGGGGGGAGAGACCCAGTACTTC.

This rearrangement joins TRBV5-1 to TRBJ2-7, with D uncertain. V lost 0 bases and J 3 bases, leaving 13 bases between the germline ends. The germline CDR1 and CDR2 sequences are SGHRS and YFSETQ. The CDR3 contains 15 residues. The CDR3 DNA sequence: TGCGCCAGCAGCTTGGATAAATCTCCAATCTACGAGCAGTACTTC. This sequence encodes CASSLDKSPIYEQYF.

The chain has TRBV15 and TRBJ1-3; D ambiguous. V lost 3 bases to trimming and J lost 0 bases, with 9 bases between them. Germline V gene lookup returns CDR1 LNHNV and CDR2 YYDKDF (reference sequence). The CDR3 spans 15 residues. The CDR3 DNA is TGTGCCACCAGCAGCACGGAACCCTCTGGAAACACCATATATTTT. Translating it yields CATSSTEPSGNTIYF.

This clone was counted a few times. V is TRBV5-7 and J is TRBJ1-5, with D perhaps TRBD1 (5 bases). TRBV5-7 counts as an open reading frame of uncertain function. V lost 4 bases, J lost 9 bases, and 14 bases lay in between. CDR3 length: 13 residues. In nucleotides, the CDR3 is TGTGCCAGCAGCCCCGGGGGTGGCAGGCCCCAGCATTTT. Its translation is CASSPGGGRPQHF.

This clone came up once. CDR3 protein: CAISEVVTDTQYF. CDR3 DNA sequence: TGTGCCATCAGTGAGGTCGTCACAGATACGCAGTATTTT. The rearrangement joins TRBV10-3 to TRBJ2-3; the D is unclear. V was cut by 2 bases and J by 2 bases, with 5 bases left in between. The CDR3 is made up of 13 amino acids. Germline loops: CDR1 ENHRY, CDR2 SYGVKD.

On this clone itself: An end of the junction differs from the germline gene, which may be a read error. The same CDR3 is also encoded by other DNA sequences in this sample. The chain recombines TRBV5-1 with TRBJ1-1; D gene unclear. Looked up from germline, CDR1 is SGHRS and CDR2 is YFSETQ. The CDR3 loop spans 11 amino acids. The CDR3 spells CASRLGGEAFF. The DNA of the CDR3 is TGCGCCAGCAGATTGGGTGGTGAAGCTTTCTTT.